The 2 T cell receptor beta chains given below trace back to one sample, sequenced in a study of T cell clusters in autoimmune cytopenias. TRB was amplified by touch-down multiplex PCR, primer pools A and B combined. After re-calling the multiplex PCR reads, TCRdb lists one entry per CDR3 protein, DNA absent. The sample has 6,900 or so distinct CDR3 sequences. TRB was amplified from around 0.25 ug of peripheral blood genomic DNA per sample. The same sample was also used in a study of T cell repertoires in aging, cancer and after chemotherapy.

The sequenced sample was peripheral blood. The origin of the receptors is a human donor in good health.

According to its frequency, this clonotype is medium-sized. V usage is TRBV6-5 and J usage is TRBJ1-6. This CDR3 region has 16 residues. Germline values: CDR1 MNHEY, CDR2 SVGAGI. CDR3 region: CASSYSIRREDSPLHF.

In terms of frequency, this clonotype is medium-sized (0.01 to 0.1%). CDR3: CSVSGQGPYEQYF. The J gene is TRBJ2-7, the V gene TRBV29-1; absent DNA, TCRdb's TRBD1 call cannot be checked. The germline V gene has CDR1 SQVTM and CDR2 ANQGSEA. The CDR3 is 13 residues long.